This TCR beta chain comes out of a study of CD8 T cells in ankylosing spondylitis. In TCRdb, the 5' RACE reads were re-called with MiXCR into one record per CDR3 protein. The sample consists of under 250,000 distinct CDR3 sequences, under 30% of them appearing once. V was clipped by 6 bases and J by 3 bases, with 5 bases between them. Germline CDR1 reads MGHDK; CDR2 reads SYGVNS. The CDR3 covers 11 residues. The rearrangement links TRBV25-1 to TRBJ2-5; D ambiguous. Sample: blood, either unsorted or a sorted T cell fraction (not recorded which). This clonotype was obtained from a male donor with ankylosing spondylitis or in good health (not recorded which). This CDR3 reads CASRREETQYF. The DNA of the CDR3 is TGTGCCAGCAGGAGAGAAGAGACCCAGTACTTC. Together with reference TRBV25-1 and TRBJ2-5, the CDR3 gives the full variable domain: EADIYQTPRYLVIGTGKKITLECSQTMGHDKMYWYQQDPGMELHLIHYSYGVNSTEKGDLSSESTVSRIRTEHFPLTLESARPSHTSQYLCASRREETQYFGPGTRLLVL.